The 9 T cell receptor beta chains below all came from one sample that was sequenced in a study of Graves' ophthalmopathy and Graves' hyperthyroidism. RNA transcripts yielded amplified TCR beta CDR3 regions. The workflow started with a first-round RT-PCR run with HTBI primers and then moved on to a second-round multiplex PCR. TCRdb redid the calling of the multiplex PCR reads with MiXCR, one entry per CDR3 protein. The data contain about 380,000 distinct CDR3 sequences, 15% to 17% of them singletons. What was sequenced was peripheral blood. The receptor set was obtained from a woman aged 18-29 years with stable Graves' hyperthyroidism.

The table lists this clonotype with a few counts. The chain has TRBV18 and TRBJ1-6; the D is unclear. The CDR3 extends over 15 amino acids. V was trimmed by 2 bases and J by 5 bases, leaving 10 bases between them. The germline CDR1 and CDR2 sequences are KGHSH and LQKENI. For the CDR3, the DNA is TGTGCCAGCTCACCAGAGCAGCCAAATAATTCACCCCTCCACTTT. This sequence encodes CASSPEQPNNSPLHF.

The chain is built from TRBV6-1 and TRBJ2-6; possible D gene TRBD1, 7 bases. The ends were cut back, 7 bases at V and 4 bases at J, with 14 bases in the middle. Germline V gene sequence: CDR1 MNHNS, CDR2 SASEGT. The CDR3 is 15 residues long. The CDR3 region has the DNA TGTGCCAGCACTCCAGGGGGGACCGGGGCCAACGTCCTGACTTTC. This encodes CASTPGGTGANVLTF.

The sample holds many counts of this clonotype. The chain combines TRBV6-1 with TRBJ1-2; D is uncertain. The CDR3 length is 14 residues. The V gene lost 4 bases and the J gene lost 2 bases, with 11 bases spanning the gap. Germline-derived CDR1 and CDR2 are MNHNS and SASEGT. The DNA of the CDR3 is TGTGCCAGCAGTGTTGTGCCCCCCAACTATGGCTACACCTTC. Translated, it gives CASSVVPPNYGYTF.

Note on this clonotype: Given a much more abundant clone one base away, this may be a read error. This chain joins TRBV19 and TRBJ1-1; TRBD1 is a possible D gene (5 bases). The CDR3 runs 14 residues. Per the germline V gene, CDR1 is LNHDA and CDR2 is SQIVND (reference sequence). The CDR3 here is CASSWRGTVPEACF. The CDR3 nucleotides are TGTGCCAGTAGTTGGCGGGGGACCGTGCCTGAAGCTTGCTTT.

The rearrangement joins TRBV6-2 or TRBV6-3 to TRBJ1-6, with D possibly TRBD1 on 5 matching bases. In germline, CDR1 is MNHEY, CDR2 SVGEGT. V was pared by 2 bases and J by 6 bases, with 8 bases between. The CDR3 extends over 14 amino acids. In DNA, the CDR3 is TGTGCCAGCAGTTACACGACAGCTAATTCACCCCTCCACTTT. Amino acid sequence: CASSYTTANSPLHF.

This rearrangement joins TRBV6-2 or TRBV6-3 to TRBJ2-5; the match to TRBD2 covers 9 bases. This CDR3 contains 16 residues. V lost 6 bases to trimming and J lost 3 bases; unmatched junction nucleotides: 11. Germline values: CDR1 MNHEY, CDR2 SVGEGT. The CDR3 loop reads CASRPLSGSIEETQYF. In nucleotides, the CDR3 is TGTGCCAGCAGGCCACTTAGCGGGAGCATCGAAGAGACCCAGTACTTC.

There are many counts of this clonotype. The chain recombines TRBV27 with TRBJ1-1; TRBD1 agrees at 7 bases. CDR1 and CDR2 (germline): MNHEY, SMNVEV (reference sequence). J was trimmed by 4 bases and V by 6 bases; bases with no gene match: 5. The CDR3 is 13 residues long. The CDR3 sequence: CASRRDRATEAFF. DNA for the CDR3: TGTGCCAGCAGACGAGACAGGGCCACTGAAGCTTTCTTT.

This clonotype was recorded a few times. Written as DNA, the CDR3 is TGCAGTGCTAGATTAGGGTCCTCATACACCGGGGAGCTGTTTTTT. Residues: CSARLGSSYTGELFF. The chain employs TRBV20-1 and TRBJ2-2; D not resolved. The CDR3 totals 15 residues. V was shortened by 2 bases and J by 3 bases, with 13 bases between the two germline ends. Germline V gene data show CDR1 as DFQATT and CDR2 as SNEGSKA (reference sequence).

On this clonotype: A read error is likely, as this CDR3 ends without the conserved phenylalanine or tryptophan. CDR3 bases: TGTGCCAGCGGTCCCGGGGGGACCTCCTACGAGCAGTACGAC. It is translated as CASGPGGTSYEQYD. The rearrangement links TRBV12-3 or TRBV12-4 to TRBJ2-7; 7 bases line up with TRBD2. V shed 8 bases, J shed 0 bases, and the junction held 7 bases outside the gene matches. CDR3 size: 14 residues.